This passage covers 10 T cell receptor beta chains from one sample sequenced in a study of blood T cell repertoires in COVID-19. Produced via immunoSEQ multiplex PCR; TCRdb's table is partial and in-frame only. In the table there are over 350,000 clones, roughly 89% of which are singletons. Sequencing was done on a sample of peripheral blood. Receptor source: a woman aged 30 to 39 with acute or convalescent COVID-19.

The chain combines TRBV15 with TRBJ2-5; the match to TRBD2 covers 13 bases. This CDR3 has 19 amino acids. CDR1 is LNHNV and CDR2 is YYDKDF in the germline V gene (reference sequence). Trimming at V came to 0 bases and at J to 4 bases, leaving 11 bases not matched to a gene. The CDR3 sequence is CATSRDLVTSGGAGETQYF. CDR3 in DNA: TGTGCCACCAGCAGAGATCTAGTAACTAGCGGGGGGGCGGGAGAGACCCAGTACTTC.

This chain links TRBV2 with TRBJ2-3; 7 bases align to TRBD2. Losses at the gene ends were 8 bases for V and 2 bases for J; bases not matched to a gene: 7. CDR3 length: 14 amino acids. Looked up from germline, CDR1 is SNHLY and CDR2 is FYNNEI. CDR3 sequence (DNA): TGTGCCAGCGTCATAGCGGGTGTCACAGATACGCAGTATTTT. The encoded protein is CASVIAGVTDTQYF.

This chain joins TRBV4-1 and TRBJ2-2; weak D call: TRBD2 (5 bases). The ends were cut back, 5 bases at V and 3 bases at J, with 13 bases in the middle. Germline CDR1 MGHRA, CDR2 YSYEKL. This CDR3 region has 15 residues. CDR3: CASSWTGDDTGELFF. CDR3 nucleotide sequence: TGCGCCAGCAGCTGGACTGGGGATGACACCGGGGAGCTGTTTTTT.

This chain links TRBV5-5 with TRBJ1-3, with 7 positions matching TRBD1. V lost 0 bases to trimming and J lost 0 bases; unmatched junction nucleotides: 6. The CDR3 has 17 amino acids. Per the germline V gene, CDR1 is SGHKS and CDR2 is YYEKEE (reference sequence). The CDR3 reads CASSLELGTDSGNTIYF. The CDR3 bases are TGTGCCAGCAGCTTGGAATTGGGGACAGACTCTGGAAACACCATATATTTT.

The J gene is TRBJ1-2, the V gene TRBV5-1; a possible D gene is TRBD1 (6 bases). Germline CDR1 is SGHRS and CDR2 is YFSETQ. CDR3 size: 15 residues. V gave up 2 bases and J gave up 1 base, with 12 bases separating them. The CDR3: CASSFGDINNYGYTF. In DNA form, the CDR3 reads TGCGCCAGCAGCTTTGGGGACATTAATAACTATGGCTACACCTTC.

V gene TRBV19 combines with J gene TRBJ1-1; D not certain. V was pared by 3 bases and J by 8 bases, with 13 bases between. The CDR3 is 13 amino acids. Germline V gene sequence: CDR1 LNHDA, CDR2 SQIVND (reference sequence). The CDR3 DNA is TGTGCCAGTAGTATTGGGGAGGTCCCCGAAGCTTTCTTT. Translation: CASSIGEVPEAFF.

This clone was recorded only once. The CDR3 bases are TGTGCCAGCAGTGAGTCAGCGAATTCTGCCCCCTATGGCTACACCTTC. Amino acids: CASSESANSAPYGYTF. This sequence joins TRBV2 and TRBJ1-2; D call uncertain. The germline V gene has CDR1 SNHLY and CDR2 FYNNEI. Trimming took off 3 bases at V and 4 bases at J, with 18 bases between the two ends. The CDR3 runs to 16 residues.

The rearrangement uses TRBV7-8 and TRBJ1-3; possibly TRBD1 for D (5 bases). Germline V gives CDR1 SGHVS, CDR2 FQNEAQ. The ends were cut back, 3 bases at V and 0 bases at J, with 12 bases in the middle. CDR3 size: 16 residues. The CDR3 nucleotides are TGTGCCAGCAGCTTCGGGGGGATACGCTCTGGAAACACCATATATTTT. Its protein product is CASSFGGIRSGNTIYF.

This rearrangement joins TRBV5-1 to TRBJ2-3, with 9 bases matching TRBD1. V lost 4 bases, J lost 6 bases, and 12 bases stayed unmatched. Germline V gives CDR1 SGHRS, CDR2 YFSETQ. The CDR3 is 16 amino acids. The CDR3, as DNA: TGCGCCAGCAGCGGAGGGACAGGGTATCCCTCCGATACGCAGTATTTT. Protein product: CASSGGTGYPSDTQYF.

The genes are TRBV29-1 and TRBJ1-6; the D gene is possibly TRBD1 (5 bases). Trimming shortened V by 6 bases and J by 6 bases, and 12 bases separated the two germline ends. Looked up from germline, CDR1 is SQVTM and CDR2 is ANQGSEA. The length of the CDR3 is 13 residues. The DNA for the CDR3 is TGCAGCGTACGCGGGACCCGTAATTCACCCCTCCACTTT. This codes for CSVRGTRNSPLHF.